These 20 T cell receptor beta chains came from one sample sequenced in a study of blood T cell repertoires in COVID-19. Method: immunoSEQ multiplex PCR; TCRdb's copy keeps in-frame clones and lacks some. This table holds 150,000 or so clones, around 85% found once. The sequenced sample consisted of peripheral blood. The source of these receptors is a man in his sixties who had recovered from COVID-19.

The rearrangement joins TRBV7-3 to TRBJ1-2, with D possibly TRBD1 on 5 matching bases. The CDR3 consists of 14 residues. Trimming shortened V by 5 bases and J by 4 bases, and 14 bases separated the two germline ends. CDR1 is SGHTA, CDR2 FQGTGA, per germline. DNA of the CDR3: TGTGCCAGCAGCCGAAGTCCACAGGCCTATGGCTACACCTTC. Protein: CASSRSPQAYGYTF.

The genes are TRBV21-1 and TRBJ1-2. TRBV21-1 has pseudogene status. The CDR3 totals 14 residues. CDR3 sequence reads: CASSKDAGTICYTF. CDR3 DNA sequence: TGTGCCAGCAGCAAAGACGCAGGGACTATTTGCTACACCTTC.

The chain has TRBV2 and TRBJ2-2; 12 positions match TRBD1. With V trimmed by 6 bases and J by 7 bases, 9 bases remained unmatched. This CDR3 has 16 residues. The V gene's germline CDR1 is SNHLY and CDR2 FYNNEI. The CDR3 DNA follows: TGTGCCAGCAGAAACCAGGGACAGGGGGCGGGCGGGGAGCTGTTTTTT. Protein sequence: CASRNQGQGAGGELFF.

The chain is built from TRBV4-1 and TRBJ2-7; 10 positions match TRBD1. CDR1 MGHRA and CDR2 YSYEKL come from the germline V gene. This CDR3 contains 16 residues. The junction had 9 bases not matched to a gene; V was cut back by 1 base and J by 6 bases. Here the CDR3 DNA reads TGCGCCAGCAGCCAAGGGATGGGACAGGGGCCGGCCGAGCAGTACTTC. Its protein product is CASSQGMGQGPAEQYF.

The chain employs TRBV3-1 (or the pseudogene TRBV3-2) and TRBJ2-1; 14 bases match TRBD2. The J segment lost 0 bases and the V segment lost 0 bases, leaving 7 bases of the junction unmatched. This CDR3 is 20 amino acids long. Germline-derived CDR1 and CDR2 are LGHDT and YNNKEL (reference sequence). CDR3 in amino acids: CASSQEWTSGGLSSYNEQFF. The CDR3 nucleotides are TGTGCCAGCAGCCAAGAATGGACTAGCGGGGGGCTCAGCTCCTACAATGAGCAGTTCTTC.

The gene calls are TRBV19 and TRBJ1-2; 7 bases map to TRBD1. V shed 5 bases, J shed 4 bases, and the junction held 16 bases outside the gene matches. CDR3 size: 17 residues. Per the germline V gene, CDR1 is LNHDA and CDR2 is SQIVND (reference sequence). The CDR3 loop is CASSGLGDSAAFYGYTF. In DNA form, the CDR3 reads TGTGCCAGTAGTGGTCTAGGGGACAGTGCGGCATTCTATGGCTACACCTTC.

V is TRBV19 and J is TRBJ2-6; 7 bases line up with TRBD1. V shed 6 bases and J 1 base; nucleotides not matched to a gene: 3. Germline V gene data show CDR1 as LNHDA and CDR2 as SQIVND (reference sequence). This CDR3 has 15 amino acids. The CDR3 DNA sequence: TGTGCCAGTAGCACGACAGGGTCTGGGGCCAACGTCCTGACTTTC. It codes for CASSTTGSGANVLTF.

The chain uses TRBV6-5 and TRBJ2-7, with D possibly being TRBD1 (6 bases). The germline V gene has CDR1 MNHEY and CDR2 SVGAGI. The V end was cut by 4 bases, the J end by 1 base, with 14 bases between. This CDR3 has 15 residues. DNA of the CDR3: TGTGCCAGCAGTTCGCGGACAGCCTTTTCCTACGAGCAGTACTTC. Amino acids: CASSSRTAFSYEQYF.

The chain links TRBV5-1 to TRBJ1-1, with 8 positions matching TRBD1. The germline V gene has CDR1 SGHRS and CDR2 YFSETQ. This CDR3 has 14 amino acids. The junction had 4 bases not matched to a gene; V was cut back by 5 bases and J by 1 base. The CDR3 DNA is TGCGCCAGCAGGGAGACAGGGGCGAACACTGAAGCTTTCTTT. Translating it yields CASRETGANTEAFF.

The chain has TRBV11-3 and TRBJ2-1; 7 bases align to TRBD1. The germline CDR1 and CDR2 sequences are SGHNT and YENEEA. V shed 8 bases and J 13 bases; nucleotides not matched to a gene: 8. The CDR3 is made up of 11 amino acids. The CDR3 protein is CASSEDRPQFF. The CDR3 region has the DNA TGTGCCAGCTCTGAGGACAGGCCACAGTTCTTC.

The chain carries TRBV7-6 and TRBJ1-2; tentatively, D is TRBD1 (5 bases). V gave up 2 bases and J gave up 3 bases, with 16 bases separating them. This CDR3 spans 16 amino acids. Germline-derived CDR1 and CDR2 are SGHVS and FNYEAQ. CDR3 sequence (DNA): TGTGCCAGCAGCTTAACAGACAGACTCCTCGACTATGGCTACACCTTC. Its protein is CASSLTDRLLDYGYTF.

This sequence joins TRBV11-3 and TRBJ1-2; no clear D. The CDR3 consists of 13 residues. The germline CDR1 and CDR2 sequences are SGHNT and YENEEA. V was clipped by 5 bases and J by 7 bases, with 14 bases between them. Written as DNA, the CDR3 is TGTGCCAGCAGCGAGATGGGAGGCCGTGGCTACACCTTC. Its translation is CASSEMGGRGYTF.

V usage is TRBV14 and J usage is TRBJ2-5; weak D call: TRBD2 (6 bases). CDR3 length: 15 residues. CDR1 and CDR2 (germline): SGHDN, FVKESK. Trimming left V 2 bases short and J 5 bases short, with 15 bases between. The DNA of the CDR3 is TGTGCCAGCAGCCAATATACAAAAGGAGGGGAGACCCAGTACTTC. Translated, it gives CASSQYTKGGETQYF.

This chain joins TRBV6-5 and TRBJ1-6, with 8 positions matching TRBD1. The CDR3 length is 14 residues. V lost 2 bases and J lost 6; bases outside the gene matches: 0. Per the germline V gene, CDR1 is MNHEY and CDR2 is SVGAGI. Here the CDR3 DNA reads TGTGCCAGCAGTTACACAGGGGGTAATTCACCCCTCCACTTT. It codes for CASSYTGGNSPLHF.

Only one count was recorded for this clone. CDR3 sequence: CASSPRASRTGGFGNEQFF. In DNA, the CDR3 is TGTGCCAGCAGCCCTAGGGCGTCCCGGACAGGGGGATTCGGCAATGAGCAGTTCTTC. The gene calls are TRBV9 and TRBJ2-1; TRBD1 matches 10 bases. The CDR3 is 19 residues long. V shed 4 bases, J shed 6 bases, and the junction held 19 bases outside the gene matches. Per germline, CDR1 SGDLS and CDR2 YYNGEE.

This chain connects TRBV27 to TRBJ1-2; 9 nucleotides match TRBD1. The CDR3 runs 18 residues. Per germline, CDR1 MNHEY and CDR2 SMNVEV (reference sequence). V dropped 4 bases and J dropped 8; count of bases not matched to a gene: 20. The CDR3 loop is CASSSPLTGTGRGGGYTF. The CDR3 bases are TGTGCCAGCAGTTCCCCTTTAACCGGGACAGGGAGGGGAGGAGGCTACACCTTC.

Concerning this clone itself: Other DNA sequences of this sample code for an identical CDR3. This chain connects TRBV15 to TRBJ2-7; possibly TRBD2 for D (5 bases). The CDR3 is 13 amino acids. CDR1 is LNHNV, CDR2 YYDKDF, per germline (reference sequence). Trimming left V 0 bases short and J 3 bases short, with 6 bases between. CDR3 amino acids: CATSRDRGYEQYF. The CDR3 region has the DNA TGTGCCACCAGCAGAGATCGGGGCTACGAGCAGTACTTC.

The DNA for the CDR3 is TGTGCCAGCAGCTCCAGGGGTGGGAACACCGGGGAGCTGTTTTTT. It translates to CASSSRGGNTGELFF. The rearrangement uses TRBV11-2 and TRBJ2-2; tentatively, D is TRBD1 (6 bases). V gave up 4 bases and J gave up 1 base, with 10 bases separating them. This CDR3 region has 15 residues. CDR1 and CDR2 from the germline V gene are SGHAT and FQNNGV.

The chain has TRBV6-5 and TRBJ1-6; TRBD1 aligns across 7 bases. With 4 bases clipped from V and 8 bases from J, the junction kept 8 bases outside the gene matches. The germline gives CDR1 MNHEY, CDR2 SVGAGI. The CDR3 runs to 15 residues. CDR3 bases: TGTGCCAGCAGTTGGAGCGGCAGGGGGGATTCACCCCTCCACTTT. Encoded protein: CASSWSGRGDSPLHF.

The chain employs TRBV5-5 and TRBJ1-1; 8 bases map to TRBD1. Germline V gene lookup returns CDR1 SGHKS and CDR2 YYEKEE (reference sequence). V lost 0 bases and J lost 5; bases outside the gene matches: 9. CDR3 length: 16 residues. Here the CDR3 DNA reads TGTGCCAGCAGCTTGGCGGGACAGGTTTTTTCGACTGAAGCTTTCTTT. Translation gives CASSLAGQVFSTEAFF.